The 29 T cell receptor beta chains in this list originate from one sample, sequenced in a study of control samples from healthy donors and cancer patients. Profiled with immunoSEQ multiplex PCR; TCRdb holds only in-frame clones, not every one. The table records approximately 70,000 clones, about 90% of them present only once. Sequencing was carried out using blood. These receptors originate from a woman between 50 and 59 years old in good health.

Here the CDR3 reads CASSGGAGNTEAFF. The CDR3 nucleotides read TGCGCCAGCTCCGGGGGGGCTGGGAACACTGAAGCTTTCTTT. The chain carries TRBV5-1 and TRBJ1-1; D is possibly TRBD1 (6 bases). The length of the CDR3 is 14 residues. Germline-derived CDR1 and CDR2 are SGHRS and YFSETQ. The V and J ends lost 7 bases and 1 base respectively, with 14 bases between them.

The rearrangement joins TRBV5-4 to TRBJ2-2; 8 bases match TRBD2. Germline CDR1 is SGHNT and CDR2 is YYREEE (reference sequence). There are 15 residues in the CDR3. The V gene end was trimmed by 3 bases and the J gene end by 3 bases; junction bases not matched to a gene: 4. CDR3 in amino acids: CASSSGLGDTGELFF. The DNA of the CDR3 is TGTGCCAGCAGCTCGGGACTAGGTGACACCGGGGAGCTGTTTTTT.

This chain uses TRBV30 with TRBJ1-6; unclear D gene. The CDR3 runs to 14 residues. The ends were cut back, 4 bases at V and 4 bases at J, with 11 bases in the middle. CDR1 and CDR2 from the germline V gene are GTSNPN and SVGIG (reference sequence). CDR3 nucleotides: TGTGCCTGGATGCACAGAGGGTATAATTCACCCCTCCACTTT. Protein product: CAWMHRGYNSPLHF.

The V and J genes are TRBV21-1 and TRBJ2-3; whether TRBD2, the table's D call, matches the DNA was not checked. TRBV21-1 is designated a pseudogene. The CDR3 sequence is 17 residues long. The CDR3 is CASNPRGGSSFTDTQYF. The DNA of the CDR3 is TGTGCCAGCAACCCAAGGGGAGGGAGTTCCTTCACAGATACGCAGTATTTT.

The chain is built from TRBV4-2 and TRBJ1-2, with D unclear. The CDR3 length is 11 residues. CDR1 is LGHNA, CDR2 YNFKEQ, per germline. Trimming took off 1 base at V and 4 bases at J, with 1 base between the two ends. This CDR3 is CASSQGYGYTF. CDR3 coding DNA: TGTGCCAGCAGCCAAGGCTATGGCTACACCTTC.

This chain's CDR3 is CASSVRAIVETQYF. The CDR3 DNA reads TGTGCCAGCAGCGTAAGGGCGATCGTCGAGACCCAGTACTTC. V is TRBV5-5 and J is TRBJ2-5; D is unclear. The CDR3 has 14 amino acids. Germline-derived CDR1 and CDR2 are SGHKS and YYEKEE (reference sequence). V was clipped by 4 bases and J by 5 bases, with 15 bases between them.

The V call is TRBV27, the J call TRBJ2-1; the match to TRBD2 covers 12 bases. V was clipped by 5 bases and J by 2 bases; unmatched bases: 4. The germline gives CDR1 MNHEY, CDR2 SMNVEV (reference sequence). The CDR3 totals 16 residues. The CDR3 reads CASSPPSGRAYNEQFF. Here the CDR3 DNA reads TGTGCCAGCAGTCCGCCTAGCGGGAGGGCCTACAATGAGCAGTTCTTC.

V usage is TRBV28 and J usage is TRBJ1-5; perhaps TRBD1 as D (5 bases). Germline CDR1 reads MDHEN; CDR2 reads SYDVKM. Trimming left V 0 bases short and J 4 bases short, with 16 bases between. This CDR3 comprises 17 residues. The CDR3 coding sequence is TGTGCCAGCAGTTTATGGTTCGCAGGGAGCCCTAATCAGCCCCAGCATTTT. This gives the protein CASSLWFAGSPNQPQHF.

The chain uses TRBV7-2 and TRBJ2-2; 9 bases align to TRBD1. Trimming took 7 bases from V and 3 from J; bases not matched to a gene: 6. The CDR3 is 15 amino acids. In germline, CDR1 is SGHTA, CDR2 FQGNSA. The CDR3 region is CASKPGTGHTGELFF. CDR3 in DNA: TGTGCCAGCAAACCCGGGACAGGGCACACCGGGGAGCTGTTTTTT.

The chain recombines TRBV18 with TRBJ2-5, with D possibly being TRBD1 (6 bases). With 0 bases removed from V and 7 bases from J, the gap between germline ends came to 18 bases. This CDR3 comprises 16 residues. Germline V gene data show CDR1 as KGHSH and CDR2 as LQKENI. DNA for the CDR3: TGTGCCAGCTCACCACCACAGGGACACACGAAGAGGACCCAGTACTTC. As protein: CASSPPQGHTKRTQYF. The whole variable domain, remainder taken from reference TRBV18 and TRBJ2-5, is NAGVMQNPRHLVRRRGQEARLRCSPMKGHSHVYWYRQLPEEGLKFMVYLQKENIIDESGMPKERFSAEFPKEGPSILRIQQVVRGDSAAYFCASSPPQGHTKRTQYFGPGTRLLVL.

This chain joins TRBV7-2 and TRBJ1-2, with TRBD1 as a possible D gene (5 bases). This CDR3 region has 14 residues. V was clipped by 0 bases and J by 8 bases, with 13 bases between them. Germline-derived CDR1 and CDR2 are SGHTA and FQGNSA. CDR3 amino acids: CASSLARGKWGYTF. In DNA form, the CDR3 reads TGTGCCAGCAGCTTAGCGCGGGGGAAATGGGGCTACACCTTC.

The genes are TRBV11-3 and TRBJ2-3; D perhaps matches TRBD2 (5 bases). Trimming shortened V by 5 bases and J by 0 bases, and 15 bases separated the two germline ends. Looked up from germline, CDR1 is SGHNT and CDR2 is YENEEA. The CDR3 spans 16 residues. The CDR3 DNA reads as TGTGCCAGCAGCCGGGGATCACAGCGGAGCACAGATACGCAGTATTTT. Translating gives CASSRGSQRSTDTQYF.

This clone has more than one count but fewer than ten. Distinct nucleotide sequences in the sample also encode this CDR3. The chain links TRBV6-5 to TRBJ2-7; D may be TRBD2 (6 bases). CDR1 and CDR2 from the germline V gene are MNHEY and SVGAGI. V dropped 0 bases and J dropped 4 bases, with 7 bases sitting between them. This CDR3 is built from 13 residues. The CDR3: CASSYSRGYEQYF. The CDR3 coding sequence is TGTGCCAGCAGTTACTCGCGGGGATACGAGCAGTACTTC.

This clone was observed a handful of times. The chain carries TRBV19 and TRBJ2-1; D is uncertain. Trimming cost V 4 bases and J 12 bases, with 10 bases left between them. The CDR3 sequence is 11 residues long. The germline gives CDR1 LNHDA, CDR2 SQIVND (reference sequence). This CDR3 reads CASSRWGLQFF. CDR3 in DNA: TGTGCCAGTAGTAGGTGGGGTCTGCAGTTCTTC.

As DNA, the CDR3 is TGTGCCAGCAGCCACCTTCCGGGGCAGAGACTTTCACCCCTCCACTTT. Translation gives CASSHLPGQRLSPLHF. V is TRBV3-1 (or the pseudogene TRBV3-2) and J is TRBJ1-6, with a possible D match to TRBD1 (5 bases). V was clipped by 3 bases and J by 9 bases, with 18 bases between them. Germline values: CDR1 LGHDT, CDR2 YNNKEL (reference sequence). The CDR3 sequence is 16 residues long.

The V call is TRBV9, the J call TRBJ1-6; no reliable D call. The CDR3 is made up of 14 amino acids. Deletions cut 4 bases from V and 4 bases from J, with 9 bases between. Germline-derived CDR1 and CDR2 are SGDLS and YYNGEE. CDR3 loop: CASSPGRYNSPLHF. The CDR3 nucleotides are TGTGCCAGCAGCCCCGGACGGTATAATTCACCCCTCCACTTT.

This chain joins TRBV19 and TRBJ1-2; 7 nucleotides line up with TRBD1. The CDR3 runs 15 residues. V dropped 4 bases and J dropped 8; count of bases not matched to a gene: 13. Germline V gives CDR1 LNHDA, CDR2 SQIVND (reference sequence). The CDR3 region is CASSTGQVQVWGYTF. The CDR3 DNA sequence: TGTGCCAGTAGTACTGGACAGGTGCAGGTTTGGGGCTACACCTTC.

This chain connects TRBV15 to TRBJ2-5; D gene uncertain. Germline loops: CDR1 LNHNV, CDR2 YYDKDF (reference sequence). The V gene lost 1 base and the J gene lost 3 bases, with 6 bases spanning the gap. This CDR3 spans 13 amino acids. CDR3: CATSRVNEETQYF. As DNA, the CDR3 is TGTGCCACCAGCAGAGTCAACGAAGAGACCCAGTACTTC.

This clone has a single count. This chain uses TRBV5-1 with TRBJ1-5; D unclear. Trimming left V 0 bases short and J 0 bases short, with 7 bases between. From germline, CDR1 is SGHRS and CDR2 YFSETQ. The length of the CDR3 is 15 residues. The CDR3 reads CASSLEGVSNQPQHF. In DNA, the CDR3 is TGCGCCAGCAGCTTGGAGGGTGTTAGCAATCAGCCCCAGCATTTT.

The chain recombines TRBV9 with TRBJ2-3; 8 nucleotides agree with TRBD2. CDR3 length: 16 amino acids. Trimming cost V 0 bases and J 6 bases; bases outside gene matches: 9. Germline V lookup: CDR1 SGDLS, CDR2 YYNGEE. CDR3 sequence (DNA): TGTGCCAGCAGCGTAGGACTAGCGAACCCCGGGGATACGCAGTATTTT. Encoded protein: CASSVGLANPGDTQYF. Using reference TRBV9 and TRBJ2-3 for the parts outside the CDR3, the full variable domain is DSGVTQTPKHLITATGQRVTLRCSPRSGDLSVYWYQQSLDQGLQFLIQYYNGEERAKGNILERFSAQQFPDLHSELNLSSLELGDSALYFCASSVGLANPGDTQYFGPGTRLTVL.

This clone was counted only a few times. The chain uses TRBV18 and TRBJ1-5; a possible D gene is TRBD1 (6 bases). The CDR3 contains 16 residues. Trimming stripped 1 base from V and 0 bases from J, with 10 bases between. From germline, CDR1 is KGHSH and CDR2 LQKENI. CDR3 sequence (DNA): TGTGCCAGCTCACCACAGGGGGGAAATAGCAATCAGCCCCAGCATTTT. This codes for CASSPQGGNSNQPQHF.

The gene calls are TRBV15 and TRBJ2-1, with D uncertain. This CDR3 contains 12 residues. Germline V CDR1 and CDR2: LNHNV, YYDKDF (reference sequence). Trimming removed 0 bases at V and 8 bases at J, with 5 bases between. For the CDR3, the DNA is TGTGCCACCAGCAGAGATGGCCATGAGCAGTTCTTC. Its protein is CATSRDGHEQFF.

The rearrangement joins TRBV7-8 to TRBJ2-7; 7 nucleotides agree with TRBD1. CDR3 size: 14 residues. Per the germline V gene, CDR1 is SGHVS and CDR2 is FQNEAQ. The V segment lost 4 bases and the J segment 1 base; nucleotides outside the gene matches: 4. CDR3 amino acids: CASSSPGQSYEQYF. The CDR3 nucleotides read TGTGCCAGCAGCTCGCCGGGACAGTCCTACGAGCAGTACTTC.

The CDR3 DNA reads TGTGCCAGCAGCCACAATACATGGTATGAAGAGACCCAGTACTTC. Protein: CASSHNTWYEETQYF. The chain carries TRBV14 and TRBJ2-5; D is ambiguous. Deletions cut 3 bases from V and 3 bases from J, with 14 bases between. The V gene's germline CDR1 is SGHDN and CDR2 FVKESK. The CDR3 loop spans 15 amino acids.

The CDR3 DNA follows: TGTGCCAGCTCACCGGGCAATGAGCAGTTCTTC. Amino acids: CASSPGNEQFF. J is TRBJ2-1 and V is TRBV18; D call uncertain. The germline gives CDR1 KGHSH, CDR2 LQKENI. CDR3 length: 11 amino acids. Trimming took off 3 bases at V and 6 bases at J, with 3 bases between the two ends.

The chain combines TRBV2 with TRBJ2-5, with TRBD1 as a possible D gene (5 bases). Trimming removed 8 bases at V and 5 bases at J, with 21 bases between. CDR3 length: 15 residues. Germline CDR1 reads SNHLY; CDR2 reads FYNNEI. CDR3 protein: CASLRQNQGRETQYF. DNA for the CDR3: TGTGCCAGCCTACGACAGAATCAGGGCCGGGAGACCCAGTACTTC.

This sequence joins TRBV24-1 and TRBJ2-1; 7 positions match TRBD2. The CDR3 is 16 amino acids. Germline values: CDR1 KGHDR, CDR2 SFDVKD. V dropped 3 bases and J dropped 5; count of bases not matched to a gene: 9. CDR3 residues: CATSDETGAGHNEQFF. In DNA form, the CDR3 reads TGTGCCACCAGTGATGAAACAGGAGCGGGACACAATGAGCAGTTCTTC.

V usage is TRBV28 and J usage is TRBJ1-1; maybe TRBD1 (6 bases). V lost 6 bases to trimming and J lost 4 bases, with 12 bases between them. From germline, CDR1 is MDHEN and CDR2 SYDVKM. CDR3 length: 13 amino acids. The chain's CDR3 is CASSLAGATEAFF. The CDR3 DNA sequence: TGTGCCAGCAGCCTAGCAGGGGCCACTGAAGCTTTCTTT.

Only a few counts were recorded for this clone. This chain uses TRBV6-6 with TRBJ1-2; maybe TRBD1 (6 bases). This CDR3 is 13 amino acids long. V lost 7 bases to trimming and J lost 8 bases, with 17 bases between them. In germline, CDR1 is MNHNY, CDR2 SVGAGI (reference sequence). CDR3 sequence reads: CASTNTGMGGYTF. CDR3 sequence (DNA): TGTGCCAGCACCAACACAGGGATGGGGGGCTACACCTTC.